This is a list of T cell receptor beta chains from one sample in a study of blood T cell repertoires in COVID-19. The data were produced by immunoSEQ multiplex PCR, yet TCRdb's version contains in-frame clones alone and is incomplete. The sample includes 85,000 to 110,000 clones, around four fifths of them seen just once. The sample consisted of peripheral blood. These receptors all come from a human donor in a cohort sampled during active COVID-19. Both conserved end residues are part of each CDR3. Fields, in order: clone size, D gene, V gene, J gene, CDR3 DNA, CDR3 protein. A D gene is named only where the DNA matches it firmly. Clone sizes are given selectively: once, few, many, or a class where the clone is expanded.

abundance: once
d_gene: NA
v_gene: TRBV20-1
j_gene: TRBJ1-5
CDR3nt: TGCAGTGCTAGTAGTACGGTTTACCAGCCCCAGCATTTT
CDR3aa: CSASSTVYQPQHF

abundance: few
d_gene: TRBD2
v_gene: TRBV6-2/TRBV6-3
j_gene: TRBJ2-7
CDR3nt: TGTGCCAGCAGTTACTATGGGACTAGCTACGAGCAGTACTTC
CDR3aa: CASSYYGTSYEQYF

abundance: NA
d_gene: NA
v_gene: TRBV5-1
j_gene: TRBJ2-7
CDR3nt: TGCGCCAGCAGCTTTGTACAGGGCTCCGTCTCCTACGAGCAGTACTTC
CDR3aa: CASSFVQGSVSYEQYF

abundance: NA
d_gene: TRBD1
v_gene: TRBV13
j_gene: TRBJ2-1
CDR3nt: TGTGCCAGCAGCCCCCCGGGACAGTACAATGAGCAGTTCTTC
CDR3aa: CASSPPGQYNEQFF

abundance: once
d_gene: NA
v_gene: TRBV7-9
j_gene: TRBJ2-3
CDR3nt: TGTGCCAGCAGCAGCACAGGGCGGGCAGATACGCAGTATTTT
CDR3aa: CASSSTGRADTQYF

abundance: NA
d_gene: TRBD1
v_gene: TRBV15
j_gene: TRBJ1-4
CDR3nt: TGTGCCACCAGCTGGACAGGGGGTGAAAAACTGTTTTTT
CDR3aa: CATSWTGGEKLFF

abundance: NA
d_gene: TRBD2
v_gene: TRBV6-2/TRBV6-3
j_gene: TRBJ2-5
CDR3nt: TGTGCCAGCAGTTACTGGTTAGCGGGAGAGACCCAGTACTTC
CDR3aa: CASSYWLAGETQYF

abundance: NA
d_gene: NA
v_gene: TRBV11-2
j_gene: TRBJ2-7
CDR3nt: TGTGCCAGCAGCCCCACCGCGGTTATAAGCTCCTACGAGCAGTACTTC
CDR3aa: CASSPTAVISSYEQYF

abundance: NA
d_gene: TRBD2
v_gene: TRBV19
j_gene: TRBJ2-2
CDR3nt: TGTGCCAGTAGTACTGGGACTAGCGGCGGGGAGCTGTTTTTT
CDR3aa: CASSTGTSGGELFF

abundance: NA
d_gene: TRBD1
v_gene: TRBV7-8
j_gene: TRBJ2-2
CDR3nt: TGTGCCAGCAGCTCCCGGGACAGGCGAGTCGGGGAGCTGTTTTTT
CDR3aa: CASSSRDRRVGELFF

abundance: NA
d_gene: TRBD2
v_gene: TRBV5-6
j_gene: TRBJ2-4
CDR3nt: TGTGCCAGCAGCTTGACTTGGGGGGGTCTTTCGCAAAACATTCAGTACTTC
CDR3aa: CASSLTWGGLSQNIQYF

abundance: NA
d_gene: NA
v_gene: TRBV6-1
j_gene: TRBJ2-3
CDR3nt: TGTGCCAGCAGTGAAAGGAGACTTATGGATACGCAGTATTTT
CDR3aa: CASSERRLMDTQYF

abundance: NA
d_gene: NA
v_gene: TRBV7-9
j_gene: TRBJ1-1
CDR3nt: TGTGCCAGCAGCGTCCAGCCGGGAAACACTGAAGCTTTCTTT
CDR3aa: CASSVQPGNTEAFF

abundance: few
d_gene: TRBD1
v_gene: TRBV5-1
j_gene: TRBJ1-2
CDR3nt: TGCGCCAGCAGCTTGGAGGGGGGACAGGGTCGCTACACCTTC
CDR3aa: CASSLEGGQGRYTF

abundance: few
d_gene: NA
v_gene: TRBV19
j_gene: TRBJ2-7
CDR3nt: TGTGCCAGTCAACTGGCGGGGAACAGGGGTCTCAACGAGCAGTACTTC
CDR3aa: CASQLAGNRGLNEQYF

abundance: NA
d_gene: NA
v_gene: TRBV19
j_gene: TRBJ1-4
CDR3nt: TGTGCCAGTAGTATAATCCGGGGGGCAGGCAGGAATGAAAAACTGTTTTTT
CDR3aa: CASSIIRGAGRNEKLFF

abundance: once
d_gene: NA
v_gene: TRBV27
j_gene: TRBJ2-5
CDR3nt: TGTGCCAGCTCTCAGGGTTCCCCCCAAGAGACCCAGTACTTC
CDR3aa: CASSQGSPQETQYF

abundance: NA
d_gene: TRBD1
v_gene: TRBV5-1
j_gene: TRBJ1-1
CDR3nt: TGCGCCAGCAGCTCGGGACAGGAAATATCTGAAGCTTTCTTT
CDR3aa: CASSSGQEISEAFF

abundance: NA
d_gene: TRBD1
v_gene: TRBV7-2
j_gene: TRBJ2-7
CDR3nt: TGTGCCAGCAGCTCTTCGACAGGGGGAATCGGCGAGCAGTACTTC
CDR3aa: CASSSSTGGIGEQYF

abundance: NA
d_gene: TRBD1
v_gene: TRBV7-9
j_gene: TRBJ2-3
CDR3nt: TGTGCCAGCAGCATGCGACAGGGGGGCACAGATACGCAGTATTTT
CDR3aa: CASSMRQGGTDTQYF

abundance: NA
d_gene: TRBD1
v_gene: TRBV19
j_gene: TRBJ2-7
CDR3nt: TGTGCCAGTAGTAAACGTCCCGGGACAGGGTTCGACGAGCAGTACTTC
CDR3aa: CASSKRPGTGFDEQYF

abundance: NA
d_gene: TRBD2
v_gene: TRBV19
j_gene: TRBJ2-3
CDR3nt: TGTGCCAGTAGTTTCGGGGGGGGCACAGATACGCAGTATTTT
CDR3aa: CASSFGGGTDTQYF

abundance: few
d_gene: TRBD1
v_gene: TRBV29-1
j_gene: TRBJ2-1
CDR3nt: TGCAGCGTCCCCTCCGGGACAGGCTCCTACAATGAGCAGTTCTTC
CDR3aa: CSVPSGTGSYNEQFF

abundance: NA
d_gene: NA
v_gene: TRBV5-4
j_gene: TRBJ1-2
CDR3nt: TGTGCCAGCAGCAAGGACATGAACTATGGCTACACCTTC
CDR3aa: CASSKDMNYGYTF

abundance: NA
d_gene: NA
v_gene: TRBV30
j_gene: TRBJ1-6
CDR3nt: TGTGCCTGGACGGGGGTATCCTATAATTCACCCCTCCACTTT
CDR3aa: CAWTGVSYNSPLHF

abundance: NA
d_gene: NA
v_gene: TRBV24-1
j_gene: TRBJ1-5
CDR3nt: TGTGCCACCCGAAAAGGGGGTGATCAGCCCCAGCATTTT
CDR3aa: CATRKGGDQPQHF

abundance: few
d_gene: TRBD2
v_gene: TRBV24-1
j_gene: TRBJ2-2
CDR3nt: TGTGCCACCAGTGACCGCGGACTAGCCGGGGAGCTGTTTTTT
CDR3aa: CATSDRGLAGELFF

abundance: NA
d_gene: NA
v_gene: TRBV18
j_gene: TRBJ1-1
CDR3nt: TGTGCCAGCTCACCAGGGGAGGCCCGGGGTGAAGCTTTCTTT
CDR3aa: CASSPGEARGEAFF

abundance: NA
d_gene: NA
v_gene: TRBV4-1
j_gene: TRBJ1-2
CDR3nt: TGCGCCAGCAGCACCGAGTGGCGGGGGTATGGCTACACCTTC
CDR3aa: CASSTEWRGYGYTF

abundance: NA
d_gene: NA
v_gene: TRBV7-2
j_gene: TRBJ2-1
CDR3nt: TGTGCCAGCAGCCCTAAGGGGGTATACAATGAGCAGTTCTTC
CDR3aa: CASSPKGVYNEQFF

abundance: NA
d_gene: NA
v_gene: TRBV9
j_gene: TRBJ1-4
CDR3nt: TGTGCCAGCAGCGAGAACCAGGGGCCAGGCGAAAAACTGTTTTTT
CDR3aa: CASSENQGPGEKLFF

abundance: NA
d_gene: TRBD1
v_gene: TRBV7-9
j_gene: TRBJ2-7
CDR3nt: TGTGCCAGCAGCTTAGCGAGGACAGGGGCCTACGAGCAGTACTTC
CDR3aa: CASSLARTGAYEQYF

abundance: NA
d_gene: NA
v_gene: TRBV24-1
j_gene: TRBJ2-2
CDR3nt: TGTGCCACCAGAGACACTAACACCGGGGAGCTGTTTTTT
CDR3aa: CATRDTNTGELFF

abundance: few
d_gene: NA
v_gene: TRBV14
j_gene: TRBJ1-2
CDR3nt: TGTGCCAGCAGCCACGACAGCAACTATGGCTACACCTTC
CDR3aa: CASSHDSNYGYTF

abundance: NA
d_gene: NA
v_gene: TRBV20-1
j_gene: TRBJ1-2
CDR3nt: TGCAGTGCTAGTTTCCGGGAGGGCGGCTATGGCTACACCTTC
CDR3aa: CSASFREGGYGYTF

abundance: NA
d_gene: NA
v_gene: TRBV30
j_gene: TRBJ2-1
CDR3nt: TGTGCCTGGACCGGGACACTCTCCTACAATGAGCAGTTCTTC
CDR3aa: CAWTGTLSYNEQFF

abundance: NA
d_gene: NA
v_gene: TRBV18
j_gene: TRBJ2-7
CDR3nt: TGTGCCAGCTCACCAAGGAGGTCAGACTACTACGAGCAGTACTTC
CDR3aa: CASSPRRSDYYEQYF

abundance: NA
d_gene: NA
v_gene: TRBV6-1
j_gene: TRBJ1-2
CDR3nt: TGTGCCAGCAGTGACAGGGGAGATGGCTACACCTTC
CDR3aa: CASSDRGDGYTF

abundance: once
d_gene: TRBD1
v_gene: TRBV7-9
j_gene: TRBJ2-7
CDR3nt: TGTGCCAGCAGCTCTCGGACAGGAGCCTACGAGCAGTACTTC
CDR3aa: CASSSRTGAYEQYF

abundance: few
d_gene: NA
v_gene: TRBV5-4
j_gene: TRBJ2-6
CDR3nt: TGTGCCAGCAGACCGGACAGCCACCTTGCCAACGTCCTGACTTTC
CDR3aa: CASRPDSHLANVLTF

abundance: few
d_gene: TRBD1
v_gene: TRBV10-1
j_gene: TRBJ1-3
CDR3nt: TGCGCCAGCAGGCTACAGGGGTCGGGAAACACCATATATTTT
CDR3aa: CASRLQGSGNTIYF

abundance: few
d_gene: NA
v_gene: TRBV7-2
j_gene: TRBJ1-4
CDR3nt: TGTGCCAGCAGCTCCCTGGGGGGAAAACTGTTTTTT
CDR3aa: CASSSLGGKLFF

abundance: NA
d_gene: TRBD2
v_gene: TRBV5-1
j_gene: TRBJ2-5
CDR3nt: TGCGCCAGCAGCTTGGCTCTAGCGGGGGCACGGGAGACCCAGTACTTC
CDR3aa: CASSLALAGARETQYF

abundance: NA
d_gene: NA
v_gene: TRBV9
j_gene: TRBJ2-7
CDR3nt: TGTGCCAGCAGCGTAGCAGGGAAACCCTACGAGCAGTACTTC
CDR3aa: CASSVAGKPYEQYF

abundance: NA
d_gene: TRBD1
v_gene: TRBV6-5
j_gene: TRBJ1-1
CDR3nt: TGTGCCAGCAGCTCGGACAGGCGCACTGAAGCTTTCTTT
CDR3aa: CASSSDRRTEAFF

abundance: NA
d_gene: NA
v_gene: TRBV7-9
j_gene: TRBJ1-4
CDR3nt: TGTGCCAGCAGCGACCGGGACTTCAGGGAAAAACTGTTTTTT
CDR3aa: CASSDRDFREKLFF

abundance: NA
d_gene: TRBD1
v_gene: TRBV5-4
j_gene: TRBJ2-7
CDR3nt: TGTGCCAGCAGCTTGAGTCAGGGGGCGATCTACGAGCAGTACTTC
CDR3aa: CASSLSQGAIYEQYF

abundance: NA
d_gene: NA
v_gene: TRBV18
j_gene: TRBJ1-3
CDR3nt: TGTGCCAGCTCACCCGACAGTCTACCTGGAAACACCATATATTTT
CDR3aa: CASSPDSLPGNTIYF

abundance: NA
d_gene: NA
v_gene: TRBV5-4
j_gene: TRBJ2-2
CDR3nt: TGTGCCAGCAGCTTGGGGTTGGGGGCCCCCACCGGGGAGCTGTTTTTT
CDR3aa: CASSLGLGAPTGELFF

abundance: NA
d_gene: NA
v_gene: TRBV11-2
j_gene: TRBJ1-1
CDR3nt: TGTGCCAGCAGCTTAGGGGTAGGGGCGAACACTGAAGCTTTCTTT
CDR3aa: CASSLGVGANTEAFF

abundance: NA
d_gene: NA
v_gene: TRBV12-3/TRBV12-4
j_gene: TRBJ2-7
CDR3nt: TGTGCCAGCAGTTTTCGGGGAATCTTCGAGCAGTACTTC
CDR3aa: CASSFRGIFEQYF

abundance: NA
d_gene: TRBD1
v_gene: TRBV5-5
j_gene: TRBJ2-3
CDR3nt: TGTGCCAGCAGCGGAGGACAGGGGATAATCACAGATACGCAGTATTTT
CDR3aa: CASSGGQGIITDTQYF

abundance: NA
d_gene: TRBD2
v_gene: TRBV5-1
j_gene: TRBJ2-3
CDR3nt: TGCGCCAGCAGCTTGGGCGGGGGGGCTGATGGAGATACGCAGTATTTT
CDR3aa: CASSLGGGADGDTQYF

abundance: NA
d_gene: NA
v_gene: TRBV27
j_gene: TRBJ1-4
CDR3nt: TGTGCCAGCAGTTTATCGCGCAGGACTAATGAAAAACTGTTTTTT
CDR3aa: CASSLSRRTNEKLFF

abundance: NA
d_gene: TRBD1
v_gene: TRBV6-1
j_gene: TRBJ1-1
CDR3nt: TGTGCCAGCAGTGAACTATCCAGGGGGCTAACTGAAGCTTTCTTT
CDR3aa: CASSELSRGLTEAFF

abundance: NA
d_gene: TRBD2
v_gene: TRBV28
j_gene: TRBJ2-1
CDR3nt: TGTGCCAGCAGGCCCGGGACTAGCCGAGGTGATGAGCAGTTCTTC
CDR3aa: CASRPGTSRGDEQFF

abundance: few
d_gene: NA
v_gene: TRBV4-1
j_gene: TRBJ1-3
CDR3nt: TGCGCCAGCAGCCAAGATGGACTACGAAACACCATATATTTT
CDR3aa: CASSQDGLRNTIYF

abundance: NA
d_gene: TRBD1
v_gene: TRBV5-1
j_gene: TRBJ2-2
CDR3nt: TGCGCCAGCAGAACGGACAGGGTGGGCACCGGGGAGCTGTTTTTT
CDR3aa: CASRTDRVGTGELFF

abundance: NA
d_gene: TRBD1
v_gene: TRBV6-6
j_gene: TRBJ1-1
CDR3nt: TGTGCCAGCAGGGACAGGGCCTCGAACACTGAAGCTTTCTTT
CDR3aa: CASRDRASNTEAFF

abundance: NA
d_gene: NA
v_gene: TRBV11-2
j_gene: TRBJ2-1
CDR3nt: TGTGCCAGCAGCTTAGGGGCAAGCTCCTACAATGAGCAGTTCTTC
CDR3aa: CASSLGASSYNEQFF